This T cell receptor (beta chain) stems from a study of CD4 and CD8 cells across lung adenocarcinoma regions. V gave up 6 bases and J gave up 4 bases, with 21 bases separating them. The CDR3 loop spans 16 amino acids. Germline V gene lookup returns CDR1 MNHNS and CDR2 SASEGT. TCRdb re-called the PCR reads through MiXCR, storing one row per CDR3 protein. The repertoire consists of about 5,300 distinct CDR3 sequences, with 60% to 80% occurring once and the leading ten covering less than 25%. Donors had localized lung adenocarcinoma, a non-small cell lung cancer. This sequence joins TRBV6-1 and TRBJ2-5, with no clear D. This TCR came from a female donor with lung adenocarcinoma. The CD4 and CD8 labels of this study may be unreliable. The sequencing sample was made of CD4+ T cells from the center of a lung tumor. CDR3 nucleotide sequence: TGTGCCAGCAGCAGAGGCGCTCTAATGTCCACAGAGACCCAGTACTTC. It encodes CASSRGALMSTETQYF.